What follows is one T cell receptor beta chain and its context. The junction does not match germline at one end; this may be a read error. These data originate in a study of cytomegalovirus exposure and HLA in healthy donors. This CDR3 has 14 residues. The germline V gene encodes CDR1 SEHNR and CDR2 FQNEAQ (reference sequence). The PCR used 60 Vbeta and 13 Jbeta primers. Sequencing was performed with immunoSEQ multiplex PCR; in TCRdb, only in-frame clones are kept and a portion is missing. Of 150,000 to 200,000 clones in the sample, about four fifths were seen once. The clonotype comes from a woman in her 50s in good health and CMV-seronegative. Source material: PBMCs. V is TRBV7-9 and J is TRBJ1-2; 10 bases are a match to TRBD1. In DNA, the CDR3 is TGTTCCAGCAGCTGGGACCGGGACAGGGGCGGCTACACCTTC. Translation gives CSSSWDRDRGGYTF. The full variable domain, completed using reference TRBV7-9 and TRBJ1-2, is DTGVSQNPRHKITKRGQNVTFRCDPISEHNRLYWYRQTLGQGPEFLTYFQNEAQLEKSRLLSDRFSAERPKGSFSTLEIQRTEQGDSAMYLCSSSWDRDRGGYTFGSGTRLTVV.